This TCR beta chain is drawn from a study of CD8+ T cells in alopecia areata. Worth noting for this clone: Its matching antigen is unknown.

Sample treatment: oral pan-JAK inhibitor, 5-10 mg twice daily. Study-level points and caveats: For lesional scalp, especially alopecia totalis/universalis, clonality was higher than in normal scalp. Among the 100 top clones, expanded CD8+ clones, like scalp clonality, were significantly decreased by tofacitinib. Normal skin's resident alphabeta T cells are sequenced alongside lesional scalp T cells. Amid tofacitinib therapy, many expanded lesional clones stayed present in scalp and blood.

Extracted RNA was reverse transcribed into cDNA, the sequencing template. TCRdb's table, derived via immunoSEQ multiplex PCR, lists solely in-frame clones and lacks some. The sample has some 170,000 clones; about 61% are singletons. V lost 1 base and J lost 3, with 19 bases in between. CDR1 SGHTA and CDR2 FQGNSA come from the germline V gene. This CDR3 comprises 17 residues. The TCR sequence derives from a human donor with alopecia areata. This chain connects TRBV7-2 to TRBJ2-7; D unresolved. Source: CD4+ T cells sorted from blood, taken between weeks 55 and 65, from a patient treated with tofacitinib. The CDR3 coding sequence is TGTGCCAGCAGCTTAGTCCCCCCAACGCAAGTGATCTACGAGCAGTACTTC. Translating it yields CASSLVPPTQVIYEQYF. The full variable domain, completed using reference TRBV7-2 and TRBJ2-7, is GAGVSQSPSNKVTEKGKDVELRCDPISGHTALYWYRQSLGQGLEFLIYFQGNSAPDKSGLPSDRFSAERTGGSVSTLTIQRTQQEDSAVYLCASSLVPPTQVIYEQYFGPGTRLTVT.